The clone carrying this TCR beta chain was observed at least ten times. The data stem from a study of early T cells in non-severe SARS-CoV-2 infection. Unique molecular identifiers were added to individual cDNA molecules. TCRdb reprocessed the 5' RACE reads with MiXCR, giving one entry per CDR3 protein. The sample lists more than 15,000 distinct CDR3 sequences, more than 5% seen once, with over 6.5% in the top ten. V was cut by 1 base and J by 3 bases, with 10 bases left in between. The CDR3 extends over 14 amino acids. From germline, CDR1 is SGHAT and CDR2 FQNNGV. This TCR was recovered from an adult who was a healthcare worker with PCR-confirmed SARS-CoV-2 infection or an uninfected control (not recorded which). V gene TRBV11-2 combines with J gene TRBJ2-7; perhaps TRBD2 as D (5 bases). Specimen: whole blood. This chain's CDR3 is CASSLVARDYEQYF. CDR3 sequence (DNA): TGTGCCAGCAGCTTAGTGGCTCGGGACTACGAGCAGTACTTC.